This T cell receptor beta chain emerged from a study of cytomegalovirus exposure and HLA in healthy donors. Whole-study findings and limits: Researchers reported in a later analysis that a missense DCLRE1C variant was tied to TCR beta V- and J-gene trimming. The dataset shows that most TCR sequences were rare, while some public TCRs occurred in many donors. Among TCR beta chains of equal frequency, HLA-associated ones were more clonally expanded in a later analysis.

The CDR3 runs 14 residues. V was shortened by 5 bases and J by 2 bases, with 7 bases between the two germline ends. The germline V gene encodes CDR1 MNHEY and CDR2 SMNVEV (reference sequence). As concerns this clone: Its antigen is as yet unknown.

Amplification used 60 Vbeta primers and 13 Jbeta primers. Repertoires were generated with immunoSEQ multiplex PCR, while TCRdb's copy carries only in-frame clones and drops some. Among roughly 170,000 clones listed, about 82% were seen once. This TCR was sampled from a woman under 30 in good health and CMV-seronegative. The specimen sequenced was PBMCs. V and J are TRBV27 and TRBJ2-6, with D unclear. As DNA, the CDR3 is TGTGCCAGCAGTCTGTCGGCTGGGGCCAACGTCCTGACTTTC. Its translation is CASSLSAGANVLTF. Complete variable domain (other parts from reference TRBV27 and TRBJ2-6): EAQVTQNPRYLITVTGKKLTVTCSQNMNHEYMSWYRQDPGLGLRQIYYSMNVEVTDKGDVPEGYKVSRKEKRNFPLILESPSPNQTSLYFCASSLSAGANVLTFGAGSRLTVL.